These 11 T cell receptor beta chains came from one sample sequenced in a study of control samples from healthy donors and cancer patients. Generated by immunoSEQ multiplex PCR, the TCRdb table keeps only in-frame clones and is missing some. Of under 450,000 clones listed, 80% to 95% were seen once; the top ten hold roughly 6.4%. Sequencing input: PBMCs. These receptor sequences come from a man aged 35 to 55 with head and neck cancer.

This clone was counted a few times. At the DNA level, this CDR3 is encoded by other sequences in the same sample as well. The CDR3 here is CASSQAGLAGGFYEQYF. CDR3 coding DNA: TGTGCCAGCAGCCAAGCCGGGCTAGCGGGAGGGTTCTACGAGCAGTACTTC. V gene TRBV4-2 combines with J gene TRBJ2-7, with 12 bases identical to TRBD2. The CDR3 covers 17 residues. After removal of 1 base from V and 3 bases from J, the junction contained 7 bases not matched to a gene. Germline values: CDR1 LGHNA, CDR2 YNFKEQ.

Only one count was recorded for this clone. The rearrangement joins TRBV7-9 to TRBJ1-6; D gene uncertain. V lost 5 bases to trimming and J lost 0 bases, with 11 bases between them. CDR1 is SEHNR and CDR2 is FQNEAQ in the germline V gene (reference sequence). The CDR3 consists of 16 residues. CDR3 in DNA: TGTGCCAGCAGCGAAGGCCCGAGCTCCTATAATTCACCCCTCCACTTT. This translates into CASSEGPSSYNSPLHF. Full variable domain (rest looked up from reference TRBV7-9 and TRBJ1-6): DTGVSQNPRHKITKRGQNVTFRCDPISEHNRLYWYRQTLGQGPEFLTYFQNEAQLEKSRLLSDRFSAERPKGSFSTLEIQRTEQGDSAMYLCASSEGPSSYNSPLHFGNGTRLTVT.

Concerning this clone: A read error may account for a junction end that differs from germline. The rearrangement joins TRBV5-5 to TRBJ2-4; possible D gene TRBD1, 5 bases. Looked up from germline, CDR1 is SGHKS and CDR2 is YYEKEE (reference sequence). The CDR3 length is 15 residues. This CDR3 reads CAGSVRGGAKNIQYF. CDR3 in DNA: TGTGCCGGCAGCGTAAGGGGCGGAGCCAAAAACATTCAGTACTTC.

J is TRBJ1-2 and V is TRBV5-1; 8 bases are shared with TRBD1. The V segment lost 0 bases and the J segment 6 bases; nucleotides outside the gene matches: 7. CDR1 and CDR2 (germline): SGHRS, YFSETQ. The CDR3 spans 15 residues. The CDR3 DNA reads TGCGCCAGCAGCTTGGAAGACAGGGGAGGCGATGGCTACACCTTC. Protein: CASSLEDRGGDGYTF.

The rearrangement links TRBV5-5 to TRBJ2-2; 8 bases map to TRBD2. The CDR3 covers 16 residues. Germline V lookup: CDR1 SGHKS, CDR2 YYEKEE (reference sequence). With 4 bases clipped from V and 1 base from J, the junction kept 6 bases outside the gene matches. CDR3 amino acids: CASSRTGLVNTGELFF. DNA for the CDR3: TGTGCCAGCAGCCGCACGGGACTAGTGAACACCGGGGAGCTGTTTTTT.

The rearrangement joins TRBV7-2 to TRBJ1-1, with unresolved D. The CDR3 contains 15 residues. Trimming left V 5 bases short and J 0 bases short, with 13 bases between. Germline CDR1 reads SGHTA; CDR2 reads FQGNSA. CDR3 bases: TGTGCCAGCAGCCCCGCCCTGGGGATGAACACTGAAGCTTTCTTT. Translating gives CASSPALGMNTEAFF.

The CDR3 bases are TGTGCCAGCCTGAGGACAGATACGCAGTATTTT. Translation: CASLRTDTQYF. The genes are TRBV11-1 and TRBJ2-3; no firm D call. Germline loops: CDR1 SGHAT, CDR2 FQDESV (reference sequence). The CDR3 extends over 11 amino acids. The V end was cut by 8 bases, the J end by 3 bases, with 6 bases between.

J is TRBJ1-4 and V is TRBV3-1 (or the pseudogene TRBV3-2); D is possibly TRBD1 (5 bases). The CDR3 length is 14 residues. V was trimmed by 1 base and J by 7 bases, leaving 10 bases between them. Germline V gene lookup returns CDR1 LGHDT and CDR2 YNNKEL (reference sequence). The CDR3 protein is CASSQAQGGEKLFF. The CDR3 DNA sequence: TGTGCCAGCAGCCAAGCGCAGGGTGGTGAAAAACTGTTTTTT.

The gene calls are TRBV7-9 and TRBJ2-5; D perhaps matches TRBD1 (5 bases). There are 14 residues in the CDR3. Germline V gene sequence: CDR1 SEHNR, CDR2 FQNEAQ (reference sequence). The germline V and J ends were trimmed by 4 bases and 2 bases, with 11 bases remaining between them. For the CDR3, the DNA is TGTGCCAGCAGCTACTCAGGGTTGCAAGAGACCCAGTACTTC. Amino acids: CASSYSGLQETQYF.

The chain couples TRBV24-1 to TRBJ2-3; 9 bases are a match to TRBD1. The CDR3 loop spans 16 amino acids. The germline V gene has CDR1 KGHDR and CDR2 SFDVKD. V shed 3 bases and J 5 bases; nucleotides not matched to a gene: 8. CDR3 amino acids: CATSDPRDRAGDTQYF. The CDR3 bases are TGTGCCACCAGTGATCCTAGGGACAGGGCGGGAGATACGCAGTATTTT.

The chain links TRBV20-1 to TRBJ2-4; TRBD2 matches at 9 bases. Germline assignment: CDR1 DFQATT and CDR2 SNEGSKA (reference sequence). The CDR3 extends over 20 amino acids. V shed 3 bases, J shed 0 bases, and the junction held 18 bases outside the gene matches. The CDR3: CSASRGTASGNLLAKNIQYF. CDR3 nucleotides: TGCAGTGCTAGTCGGGGTACCGCTAGCGGGAACTTACTAGCCAAAAACATTCAGTACTTC.